This T cell receptor (beta chain) was obtained from a study of blood T cell repertoires in COVID-19. Study overall: Sites in the United States, Italy and Spain provided acute and convalescent COVID-19 samples.

This CDR3 has 14 residues. Per the germline V gene, CDR1 is SGHDT and CDR2 is YYEEEE. The germline V and J ends were trimmed by 0 bases and 7 bases, with 13 bases remaining between them. All enrollees were roughly 18 to 100 years old and from 24 US areas. Participants' reported clinical history set cohort assignment. How the authors handled the data: Scientists estimated how many nucleated cells there were by amplifying reference gene primers. Using immunoSEQ multiplex PCR, the repertoire was profiled, and TCRdb retains in-frame clones only, with some absent. V, J and clone size are taken as reported in that table, and D and trimming were inferred from the DNA itself. This table has roughly 240,000 clones, roughly 85% appearing once.

The rearrangement uses TRBV5-6 and TRBJ1-2; D ambiguous. The material sequenced was PBMCs or T cells enriched from blood (not recorded which). The clonotype comes from a woman aged 50 to 60 with acute COVID-19. For the CDR3, the DNA is TGTGCCAGCAGCTTGGACTTCGCGGTTACTGGCTACACCTTC. This codes for CASSLDFAVTGYTF. Variable domain in full (rest from reference TRBV5-6 and TRBJ1-2): DAGVTQSPTHLIKTRGQQVTLRCSPKSGHDTVSWYQQALGQGPQFIFQYYEEEERQRGNFPDRFSGHQFPNYSSELNVNALLLGDSALYLCASSLDFAVTGYTFGSGTRLTVV.